This entry describes one T cell receptor beta chain. Its cognate antigen is unknown. PCR employed 60 Vbeta and 13 Jbeta primers. Profiled with immunoSEQ multiplex PCR; TCRdb holds only in-frame clones, not every one. Among over 100,000 clones listed, 80% were seen once. These data are taken from a study of cytomegalovirus exposure and HLA in healthy donors. Study-level information: T cells numbering about 179 million yielded around 120 million unique TCR beta sequences in an earlier analysis.

Study-wide points: An assumption of roughly uniform sequencing depth across donors underlay the presence/absence analyses. An analysis that was carried out later associated 17,000 or so TCR beta sequences with HLA alleles at 0.05 false discovery rate. The dataset shows that most TCR sequences were rare, while some public TCRs occurred in many donors.

Trimming took 6 bases from V and 6 from J; bases not matched to a gene: 4. From germline, CDR1 is MNHEY and CDR2 SVGAGI. The CDR3 runs 12 residues. This sequence originates from a man aged 25 to 40 in good health and CMV-seronegative. The source material was PBMCs. The V and J genes are TRBV6-5 and TRBJ1-2; 7 nucleotides line up with TRBD1. The CDR3 is CASRTGLDGYTF. The CDR3 DNA follows: TGTGCCAGCAGGACAGGGTTGGATGGCTACACCTTC.